Presented here are 22 T cell receptor beta chains from one specimen sequenced in a study of blood T cell repertoires in COVID-19. The table came from immunoSEQ multiplex PCR; TCRdb's copy has only in-frame clones and leaves some out. The sample records under 300,000 clones, around 90% being singletons. Sequencing was done on a sample of PBMCs or T cells enriched from blood (not recorded which). The receptors were gathered from a woman in her forties or fifties who had recovered from COVID-19.

The CDR3 nucleotides read TGTGCCAGCAGTCCCGGGACAGCTAACTACGAGCAGTACTTC. The encoded protein is CASSPGTANYEQYF. V gene TRBV27 combines with J gene TRBJ2-7, with TRBD1 matching 7 bases. CDR1 is MNHEY and CDR2 is SMNVEV in the germline V gene (reference sequence). This CDR3 has 14 amino acids. J was trimmed by 3 bases and V by 5 bases; bases with no gene match: 7.

The J gene is TRBJ1-1, the V gene TRBV28; D uncertain. The CDR3 sequence is 13 residues long. V was shortened by 5 bases and J by 1 base, with 8 bases between the two germline ends. Germline lookup yields CDR1 MDHEN and CDR2 SYDVKM. The CDR3 loop reads CASSQLSNTEAFF. The CDR3, as DNA: TGTGCCAGCAGTCAACTTTCGAACACTGAAGCTTTCTTT.

V usage is TRBV7-2 and J usage is TRBJ2-7; D is perhaps TRBD2 (6 bases). Germline CDR1 is SGHTA and CDR2 is FQGNSA. The CDR3 runs to 14 residues. V was shortened by 5 bases and J by 6 bases, with 17 bases between the two germline ends. The CDR3 nucleotides read TGTGCCAGCAGCCCACACGGAGGGCCCCTCGAGCAGTACTTC. Amino acids: CASSPHGGPLEQYF.

The V gene is TRBV28, the J gene TRBJ1-2, with 8 bases identical to TRBD1. There are 18 residues in the CDR3. V shed 3 bases, J shed 7 bases, and the junction held 19 bases outside the gene matches. Germline V gene data show CDR1 as MDHEN and CDR2 as SYDVKM. The CDR3 bases are TGTGCCAGCAGTTTCCGACAGGGGAGGAGAGGAGACTATGGTGGCTACACCTTC. Encoded protein: CASSFRQGRRGDYGGYTF.

As DNA, the CDR3 is TGCAGCGTTGGAGGGACAGCGAACTATGGCTACACCTTC. Protein sequence: CSVGGTANYGYTF. The chain recombines TRBV29-1 with TRBJ1-2, with 7 positions matching TRBD1. V lost 4 bases to trimming and J lost 2 bases; unmatched junction nucleotides: 4. The CDR3 is made up of 13 amino acids. The V gene's germline CDR1 is SQVTM and CDR2 ANQGSEA.

This chain uses TRBV5-4 with TRBJ1-3, with TRBD1 as a possible D gene (6 bases). V lost 0 bases and J lost 4, with 14 bases in between. There are 16 residues in the CDR3. Per germline, CDR1 SGHNT and CDR2 YYREEE (reference sequence). The chain's CDR3 is CASSLDPGAGGNTIYF. Written as DNA, the CDR3 is TGTGCCAGCAGCTTGGATCCAGGGGCGGGCGGAAACACCATATATTTT.

In nucleotides, the CDR3 is TGTGCCAGCAGCTCATGGACTAGCGGGCGCACGCAGTACTTC. Its protein is CASSSWTSGRTQYF. J is TRBJ2-7 and V is TRBV7-9; TRBD2 matches at 11 bases. Trimming at V came to 4 bases and at J to 9 bases, leaving 8 bases not matched to a gene. There are 14 residues in the CDR3. CDR1 and CDR2 from the germline V gene are SEHNR and FQNEAQ (reference sequence).

The chain is built from TRBV7-6 and TRBJ2-1; D gene uncertain. The CDR3 covers 13 residues. Trimming cost V 0 bases and J 7 bases, with 7 bases left between them. The germline V gene encodes CDR1 SGHVS and CDR2 FNYEAQ. The CDR3 protein is CASSLAPRNEQFF. DNA of the CDR3: TGTGCCAGCAGCTTAGCTCCGCGAAATGAGCAGTTCTTC.

The chain links TRBV28 to TRBJ1-5, with 7 bases matching TRBD1. Per germline, CDR1 MDHEN and CDR2 SYDVKM. V was clipped by 6 bases and J by 1 base; unmatched bases: 12. CDR3 length equals 17 residues. CDR3 nucleotide sequence: TGTGCCAGCAGCCCACCTTCACAGGGGTTGAGCAATCAGCCCCAGCATTTT. It specifies CASSPPSQGLSNQPQHF.

The V call is TRBV28, the J call TRBJ2-7; D is uncertain. Deletions cut 1 base from V and 1 base from J, with 5 bases between. Germline values: CDR1 MDHEN, CDR2 SYDVKM. The CDR3 has 13 amino acids. The DNA of the CDR3 is TGTGCCAGCAGTTTATCAGAATCCTACGAGCAGTACTTC. Translated: CASSLSESYEQYF.

The rearrangement links TRBV15 to TRBJ1-6; D gene unclear. V was cut by 0 bases and J by 7 bases, with 10 bases left in between. CDR3 length: 15 residues. Germline V lookup: CDR1 LNHNV, CDR2 YYDKDF (reference sequence). The CDR3 sequence is CATSRDPTVNSPLHF. The CDR3 DNA reads TGTGCCACCAGCAGAGATCCAACAGTCAATTCACCCCTCCACTTT.

J is TRBJ1-3 and V is TRBV12-5; TRBD1 matches at 9 bases. The CDR3 loop spans 16 amino acids. CDR1 and CDR2 from the germline V gene are LGHNT and FRNRAP. Trimming cost V 5 bases and J 0 bases; bases outside gene matches: 5. The CDR3: CASGPPTGGSGNTIYF. The CDR3 DNA reads TGTGCTAGTGGTCCCCCGACAGGGGGCTCTGGAAACACCATATATTTT.

V is TRBV6-5 and J is TRBJ1-2; maybe TRBD1 (5 bases). The CDR3 is made up of 11 amino acids. Germline V gene lookup returns CDR1 MNHEY and CDR2 SVGAGI. Trimming took off 8 bases at V and 5 bases at J, with 9 bases between the two ends. CDR3 amino acids: CASARGYGYTF. The CDR3 nucleotides are TGTGCCAGCGCACGGGGGTATGGCTACACCTTC.

The chain combines TRBV27 with TRBJ2-1; TRBD2 agrees at 10 bases. Germline loops: CDR1 MNHEY, CDR2 SMNVEV (reference sequence). The CDR3 spans 16 residues. Trimming at V came to 1 base and at J to 6 bases, leaving 6 bases not matched to a gene. The CDR3 loop reads CASSLFLAGVINEQFF. The CDR3 coding sequence is TGTGCCAGCAGTTTATTCCTAGCGGGAGTAATCAATGAGCAGTTCTTC.

This rearrangement joins TRBV24-1 to TRBJ1-2; 7 positions match TRBD1. J gave up 8 bases and V 3 bases, and 8 bases lay outside the gene matches. CDR1 and CDR2 (germline): KGHDR, SFDVKD. CDR3 length: 14 amino acids. The CDR3 DNA sequence: TGTGCCACCAGTGATGCCGGGACAGCTCGCGGCTACACCTTC. It translates to CATSDAGTARGYTF.

This chain joins TRBV7-2 and TRBJ2-1, with D uncertain. The length of the CDR3 is 13 residues. The germline V gene encodes CDR1 SGHTA and CDR2 FQGNSA. V was pared by 3 bases and J by 5 bases, with 8 bases between. CDR3 sequence (DNA): TGTGCCAGCAGCTTTGGCCTGGACAATGAGCAGTTCTTC. Translating it yields CASSFGLDNEQFF.

The chain carries TRBV28 and TRBJ1-2; 8 nucleotides align to TRBD1. The CDR3 is 12 residues long. The V gene's germline CDR1 is MDHEN and CDR2 SYDVKM. Trimming took 4 bases from V and 14 from J; bases not matched to a gene: 9. The CDR3 loop is CASSSSGQGLTF. CDR3 nucleotide sequence: TGTGCCAGCAGTTCTTCTGGACAGGGCCTTACCTTC.

This chain connects TRBV28 to TRBJ1-2; D is unresolved. Germline V gives CDR1 MDHEN, CDR2 SYDVKM. The CDR3 is 13 residues long. V was clipped by 3 bases and J by 6 bases, with 11 bases between them. The DNA for the CDR3 is TGTGCCAGCAGTTTTCAGGAGCGGGATGGCTACACCTTC. It yields the protein CASSFQERDGYTF.

This chain joins TRBV4-1 and TRBJ2-3; D might be TRBD1 (6 bases). Trimming shortened V by 0 bases and J by 3 bases, and 10 bases separated the two germline ends. This CDR3 comprises 15 residues. CDR1 and CDR2 from the germline V gene are MGHRA and YSYEKL. The CDR3 nucleotides are TGCGCCAGCAGCCAAGATAGGCAGGGGACAGATACGCAGTATTTT. Translated: CASSQDRQGTDTQYF.

This clone has a handful of counts. V and J are TRBV28 and TRBJ1-1; tentatively, D is TRBD1 (5 bases). V was clipped by 4 bases and J by 7 bases, with 19 bases between them. Germline CDR1 is MDHEN and CDR2 is SYDVKM. This CDR3 has 15 amino acids. The CDR3 DNA follows: TGTGCCAGCAGTTCCCCGAAAGGGGCGCGGAATGAAGCTTTCTTT. Protein product: CASSSPKGARNEAFF.

The CDR3 coding sequence is TGTGCCAGCAGTTACGAACCTAGGGGTGGAGAGACCCAGTACTTC. This encodes CASSYEPRGGETQYF. The chain recombines TRBV6-5 with TRBJ2-5; D is possibly TRBD1 (5 bases). The CDR3 totals 15 residues. V lost 2 bases to trimming and J lost 4 bases, with 14 bases between them. Germline V CDR1 and CDR2: MNHEY, SVGAGI.

The CDR3 DNA reads TGCGCCAGCTCGGAGGGCTTCAAAACCGGGGAGCTGTTTTTT. Translated, it gives CASSEGFKTGELFF. The chain links TRBV5-1 to TRBJ2-2; possible D gene TRBD2, 6 bases. The CDR3 runs to 14 residues. V dropped 7 bases and J dropped 5 bases, with 15 bases sitting between them. The V gene's germline CDR1 is SGHRS and CDR2 YFSETQ.